A selection of T cell receptor beta chains follows, all from one sample in a study of response to subunit inactivated influenza vaccine. TCRdb analysed the RT-PCR reads with MiXCR anew, one entry per CDR3 protein. The sample yields approximately 300,000 distinct CDR3 sequences, roughly 20% seen once. The material sequenced was PBMCs from blood, taken about 20 months after vaccination. The source is a man aged 45 to 70 who received an inactivated influenza vaccine. CDR3s include the opening cysteine and the closing phenylalanine or tryptophan. Fields, in order: J gene, V gene, D gene, clone size, CDR3 DNA, CDR3 protein. The D gene is left open where the match is weak. Expanded clones are given a class, and other clones once, few, many or no size at all.

J gene: TRBJ2-2; V gene: TRBV6-2/TRBV6-3; D gene: -; clone size: many; CDR3 DNA: TGTGCCAGCAGTTTCGCGAACACCGGGGAGCTGTTTTTT; CDR3 protein: CASSFANTGELFF
J gene: TRBJ2-3; V gene: TRBV5-1; D gene: -; clone size: few; CDR3 DNA: TGCGCCAGCAGCTTGGAATCTTTTGGGGACTCGACTAGCACAGATACGCAGTATTTT; CDR3 protein: CASSLESFGDSTSTDTQYF
J gene: TRBJ2-3; V gene: TRBV6-2/TRBV6-3; D gene: -; clone size: -; CDR3 DNA: TGTGCCAGCGGCAATTGGATACAGAACACAGATACGCAGTATTTT; CDR3 protein: CASGNWIQNTDTQYF
J gene: TRBJ2-7; V gene: TRBV7-2; D gene: -; clone size: -; CDR3 DNA: TGTGCCAGCAGCTTAGGGGCCGGGGGCGGTACCTACGAGCAGTACTTC; CDR3 protein: CASSLGAGGGTYEQYF
J gene: TRBJ1-1; V gene: TRBV12-3/TRBV12-4; D gene: -; clone size: few; CDR3 DNA: TGTGCCAGCAGTTTAATGCCGAACACTGAAGCTTTCTTT; CDR3 protein: CASSLMPNTEAFF
J gene: TRBJ1-5; V gene: TRBV18; D gene: -; clone size: -; CDR3 DNA: TGTGCCAGCTCACCACCTGGACGGAATAGCAATCAGCCCCAGCATTTT; CDR3 protein: CASSPPGRNSNQPQHF
J gene: TRBJ1-6; V gene: TRBV7-9; D gene: -; clone size: -; CDR3 DNA: TGTGCCAGCAGCTTTTCGGAAGGGACTCCCCTCCACTTT; CDR3 protein: CASSFSEGTPLHF
J gene: TRBJ1-5; V gene: TRBV20-1; D gene: TRBD1; clone size: -; CDR3 DNA: TGCAGTGCTCCCGGACAGGTCAGCAATCAGCCCCAGCATTTT; CDR3 protein: CSAPGQVSNQPQHF
J gene: TRBJ2-7; V gene: TRBV29-1; D gene: -; clone size: once; CDR3 DNA: TGCAGCGTTGAAGGGTCGGGGCTTTACGAGCAGTACTTC; CDR3 protein: CSVEGSGLYEQYF
J gene: TRBJ1-1; V gene: TRBV6-5; D gene: TRBD1; clone size: many; CDR3 DNA: TGTGCCAGCAGTTACGGACAGGGAATGAACACTGAAGCTTTCTTT; CDR3 protein: CASSYGQGMNTEAFF
J gene: TRBJ2-4; V gene: TRBV15; D gene: -; clone size: -; CDR3 DNA: TGTGCCACCAGCAGGCAATCGACGGACCTGAGCATTCAGTACTTC; CDR3 protein: CATSRQSTDLSIQYF
J gene: TRBJ2-7; V gene: TRBV20-1; D gene: TRBD2; clone size: -; CDR3 DNA: TGCAGTGCTAGGCCTAGCGGGGGGCCGAGCTCCTACGAGCAGTACTTC; CDR3 protein: CSARPSGGPSSYEQYF
J gene: TRBJ1-5; V gene: TRBV2; D gene: -; clone size: -; CDR3 DNA: TGTGCCAGCAGCACTCGGACAGCAGGCAATCAGCCCCAGCATTTT; CDR3 protein: CASSTRTAGNQPQHF
J gene: TRBJ1-5; V gene: TRBV6-2/TRBV6-3; D gene: -; clone size: -; CDR3 DNA: TGTGCCAGCAGTTACTCGATTAGGGAGGATCAGCCCCAGCATTTT; CDR3 protein: CASSYSIREDQPQHF
J gene: TRBJ2-2; V gene: TRBV9; D gene: TRBD2; clone size: many; CDR3 DNA: TGTGCCAGCAGCCCGAGCGCCAGCGGGGGGCGGACCGGGGAGCTGTTTTTT; CDR3 protein: CASSPSASGGRTGELFF
J gene: TRBJ2-7; V gene: TRBV25-1; D gene: -; clone size: -; CDR3 DNA: TGTGCCAGCAGTGAATGGCCAGACTACGAGCAGTACTTC; CDR3 protein: CASSEWPDYEQYF
J gene: TRBJ2-1; V gene: TRBV5-1; D gene: -; clone size: few; CDR3 DNA: TGCGCCAGCAGCAAAGCACTGATCTCCTACAATGAGCAGTTCTTC; CDR3 protein: CASSKALISYNEQFF
J gene: TRBJ1-4; V gene: TRBV6-5; D gene: -; clone size: -; CDR3 DNA: TGTGCCAGCAGTTACGCGTGGGGTGGTCGAGAAAAACTGTTTTTT; CDR3 protein: CASSYAWGGREKLFF
J gene: TRBJ1-5; V gene: TRBV7-2; D gene: -; clone size: few; CDR3 DNA: TGTGCCAGCAGCTCCGGGGCTGATCAGCCCCAGCATTTT; CDR3 protein: CASSSGADQPQHF
J gene: TRBJ1-1; V gene: TRBV14; D gene: -; clone size: -; CDR3 DNA: TGTGCCAGCAGCCACGCGGGTTACACTGAAGCTTTCTTT; CDR3 protein: CASSHAGYTEAFF
J gene: TRBJ2-2; V gene: TRBV6-1; D gene: -; clone size: -; CDR3 DNA: TGTGCCAGCACCGGTGGGGGGCTGAGGACCGGGGAGCTGTTTTTT; CDR3 protein: CASTGGGLRTGELFF
J gene: TRBJ2-1; V gene: TRBV5-1; D gene: -; clone size: -; CDR3 DNA: TGCGCCAGCAGCTTGGGGCGGGGCAATCAACGGAATGAGCAGTTCTTC; CDR3 protein: CASSLGRGNQRNEQFF
J gene: TRBJ1-1; V gene: TRBV12-3/TRBV12-4; D gene: -; clone size: few; CDR3 DNA: TGTGCCAGCGTCGTAGGGGGAACTGAAGCTTTCTTT; CDR3 protein: CASVVGGTEAFF
J gene: TRBJ1-4; V gene: TRBV11-2; D gene: TRBD1; clone size: -; CDR3 DNA: TGTGCCAGCAGACCCTTGAGGGACAGGGGTACTAATGAAAAACTGTTTTTT; CDR3 protein: CASRPLRDRGTNEKLFF
J gene: TRBJ1-2; V gene: TRBV15; D gene: -; clone size: few; CDR3 DNA: TGTGCCACCAGCAGAGATGGCGGGCGCTATGGCTACACCTTC; CDR3 protein: CATSRDGGRYGYTF
J gene: TRBJ2-7; V gene: TRBV11-2; D gene: -; clone size: -; CDR3 DNA: TGTGCCAGCAGAAGGGCGCTATCCGCACCAACCTACGAGCAGTACTTC; CDR3 protein: CASRRALSAPTYEQYF
J gene: TRBJ2-1; V gene: TRBV12-3/TRBV12-4; D gene: TRBD1; clone size: -; CDR3 DNA: TGTGCCAGCAGTTGGACAGGGGGAGTCATTGAGCAGTTCTTC; CDR3 protein: CASSWTGGVIEQFF
J gene: TRBJ2-1; V gene: TRBV2; D gene: -; clone size: once; CDR3 DNA: TGTGCCAGCAGTGAGAGGGCCGCCTACAATGAGCAGTTCTTC; CDR3 protein: CASSERAAYNEQFF
J gene: TRBJ2-7; V gene: TRBV10-3; D gene: -; clone size: -; CDR3 DNA: TGTGCCATCAGTGAGCCCTGGACAACGGGGTCCGAGCAGTACTTC; CDR3 protein: CAISEPWTTGSEQYF
J gene: TRBJ1-6; V gene: TRBV20-1; D gene: TRBD1; clone size: few; CDR3 DNA: TGCAGTGCTAGAGATCTAAACAGGGGCAATTCACCCCTCCATTTT; CDR3 protein: CSARDLNRGNSPLHF
J gene: TRBJ2-7; V gene: TRBV6-5; D gene: -; clone size: -; CDR3 DNA: TGTGCCAGCAGTAACCCGAACTCCTACGAGCAGTACTTC; CDR3 protein: CASSNPNSYEQYF
J gene: TRBJ1-2; V gene: TRBV12-3/TRBV12-4; D gene: -; clone size: few; CDR3 DNA: TGTGCCAGCAGGCAGACAGCTGGCTACACCTTC; CDR3 protein: CASRQTAGYTF
J gene: TRBJ1-5; V gene: TRBV27; D gene: -; clone size: -; CDR3 DNA: TGTGCCAGCAGTTTGGCCAGGGAAGGACAGCCCCAGCATTTT; CDR3 protein: CASSLAREGQPQHF
J gene: TRBJ2-2; V gene: TRBV19; D gene: -; clone size: -; CDR3 DNA: TGTGCCAGTAGTATCGGGGGAGGCAACACCGGGGAGCTGTTTTTT; CDR3 protein: CASSIGGGNTGELFF
J gene: TRBJ2-4; V gene: TRBV7-2; D gene: TRBD2; clone size: -; CDR3 DNA: TGTGCCAGCAGCCCGGGACTAGCCGTTGTTCAGTACTTC; CDR3 protein: CASSPGLAVVQYF
J gene: TRBJ2-5; V gene: TRBV20-1; D gene: -; clone size: -; CDR3 DNA: TGCAGTGCTAGAAACCCAACCCAGCGGACCCAGTACTTC; CDR3 protein: CSARNPTQRTQYF
J gene: TRBJ1-1; V gene: TRBV6-1; D gene: TRBD1; clone size: -; CDR3 DNA: TGTGCCAGCAGTCAGACACGGACAGGCAGGGACACTGAAGCTTTCTTT; CDR3 protein: CASSQTRTGRDTEAFF
J gene: TRBJ1-2; V gene: TRBV27; D gene: TRBD1; clone size: -; CDR3 DNA: TGTGCCAGCAGTTTATCTCCGGGACAGGGGACTGGCTACACCTTC; CDR3 protein: CASSLSPGQGTGYTF
J gene: TRBJ1-1; V gene: TRBV20-1; D gene: -; clone size: -; CDR3 DNA: TGCAGTGCTCTTCAACCCGGGGGGAGGAACACTGAAGCTTTCTTT; CDR3 protein: CSALQPGGRNTEAFF
J gene: TRBJ1-1; V gene: TRBV4-1; D gene: -; clone size: few; CDR3 DNA: TGCGCCAGCAGCCAAGGAGGTGCAGGAAACACTGAAGCTTTCTTT; CDR3 protein: CASSQGGAGNTEAFF
J gene: TRBJ2-5; V gene: TRBV2; D gene: TRBD2; clone size: few; CDR3 DNA: TGTGCCAGCATAGGGAGGGAAGAGACCCAGTACTTC; CDR3 protein: CASIGREETQYF
J gene: TRBJ2-1; V gene: TRBV7-9; D gene: -; clone size: few; CDR3 DNA: TGTGCCAGCAGCTTACCCCTGGGGTTGAGCTCCTACAATGAGCAGTTCTTC; CDR3 protein: CASSLPLGLSSYNEQFF
J gene: TRBJ2-7; V gene: TRBV6-2/TRBV6-3; D gene: TRBD1; clone size: -; CDR3 DNA: TGTGCCAGCAGTATTCAGGGGGCAGGCGACGAGCAGTACTTC; CDR3 protein: CASSIQGAGDEQYF
J gene: TRBJ1-2; V gene: TRBV2; D gene: -; clone size: few; CDR3 DNA: TGTGCCAGCAACAGGGTCCACAGAGCTAACTATGGCTACACCTTC; CDR3 protein: CASNRVHRANYGYTF
J gene: TRBJ1-2; V gene: TRBV3-1; D gene: -; clone size: -; CDR3 DNA: TGTGCCAGCAGCCAAGATCTTACAGGGCCCTATGGCTACACCTTC; CDR3 protein: CASSQDLTGPYGYTF
J gene: TRBJ1-4; V gene: TRBV3-1; D gene: -; clone size: few; CDR3 DNA: TGTGCCAGCAGCCATAACACTAATGAAAAACTGTTTTTT; CDR3 protein: CASSHNTNEKLFF
J gene: TRBJ2-1; V gene: TRBV24-1; D gene: TRBD1; clone size: -; CDR3 DNA: TGTGCCACCAGTGATTCCCCGGGACAGGGAGCGATTGAGCAGTTCTTC; CDR3 protein: CATSDSPGQGAIEQFF